The rows below give T cell receptor beta chains drawn from one sample of a study of PD-1 blockade in classical Hodgkin lymphoma. The repertoire was sequenced with immunoSEQ multiplex PCR; TCRdb's copy has only in-frame clones and lacks some. The sample lists fewer than 35,000 clones, around 90% occurring once. The sequenced sample was CD4+ T cells from blood. Receptors were obtained from a human donor with classical Hodgkin lymphoma. CDR3s include the opening cysteine and the closing phenylalanine or tryptophan. A D gene is named only where the DNA matches it firmly. Only some rows state a clone size, as once, few, many or a class for expanded clones.

CDR3 protein	CDR3 DNA	J gene	clone size	V gene	CDR3 length	D gene
CASNVGSAGGTRVDTQYF	TGTGCCAGCAACGTAGGGTCCGCGGGGGGGACACGCGTAGATACGCAGTATTTT	TRBJ2-3	.	TRBV9	18	TRBD2
CASSLVVGTDLQETQYF	TGTGCCAGCAGTTTAGTTGTTGGGACAGACCTGCAAGAGACCCAGTACTTC	TRBJ2-5	once	TRBV28	17	TRBD1
CASSRNMATGNTIYF	TGTGCCAGTAGTAGGAACATGGCGACAGGAAACACCATATATTTT	TRBJ1-3	few	TRBV19	15	.
CASNSRGLGNEKLFF	TGTGCCAGCAATTCCCGGGGGCTCGGTAATGAAAAACTGTTTTTT	TRBJ1-4	.	TRBV19	15	.
CASIDTSGGEAFF	TGTGCCAGCATCGACACTTCAGGGGGCGAAGCTTTCTTT	TRBJ1-1	.	TRBV28	13	TRBD1
CAISDGTGVGYTF	TGTGCCATCAGTGACGGGACAGGGGTAGGCTACACCTTC	TRBJ1-2	.	TRBV10-3	13	TRBD1
CSVEVGQKGDNEQFF	TGCAGCGTTGAAGTGGGCCAAAAGGGGGACAATGAGCAGTTCTTC	TRBJ2-1	.	TRBV29-1	15	.
CALLQDSYNEQFF	TGTGCCCTCCTACAGGATTCCTACAATGAGCAGTTCTTC	TRBJ2-1	.	TRBV7-9	13	.
CASSERGGGAKNIQYF	TGTGCCAGCAGTGAAAGAGGGGGAGGGGCCAAAAACATTCAGTACTTC	TRBJ2-4	.	TRBV6-1	16	.
CASSPGASTDTQYF	TGTGCCAGCTCACCGGGCGCTAGCACAGATACGCAGTATTTT	TRBJ2-3	once	TRBV18	14	.
CASAPDQANEQFF	TGTGCTAGTGCTCCGGATCAGGCCAATGAGCAGTTCTTC	TRBJ2-1	.	TRBV12-5	13	.